This T cell receptor beta chain appears in the sequencing data of a study of long-term antiretroviral therapy in people with HIV. Overall study: The earliest samples came from an era when ART typically awaited falling CD4 counts.

V lost 3 bases and J 5 bases, leaving 17 bases between the germline ends. This CDR3 has 15 amino acids. Looked up from germline, CDR1 is MNHNS and CDR2 is SASEGT. Study conclusions and caveats: Repertoire dominance by clones expanded before ART was seen at all time points. Blood specimens, gathered between 2004 and 2017, were possibly obtained under older ART regimens.

They ran version v3.0 of the immunoSEQ assay at survey level. Measured with immunoSEQ multiplex PCR; TCRdb has only the in-frame clones, and not every one. The table includes tens of thousands of clones, over 70% detected once. A word on this clone: Its antigen is still unknown.

Roughly 0.85-11 million cryopreserved PBMC were held in samples before DNA extraction. The chain links TRBV6-1 to TRBJ2-7, with D perhaps TRBD1 (7 bases). The sequencing used unsorted PBMCs, collected 3.1 years after starting antiretroviral therapy. The sequence was collected from a woman between 45 and 60 years old with HIV. CDR3 residues: CASSDQRRGRDEQYV. The CDR3 DNA reads TGTGCCAGCAGTGACCAACGGAGGGGGCGGGACGAGCAGTACGTC.